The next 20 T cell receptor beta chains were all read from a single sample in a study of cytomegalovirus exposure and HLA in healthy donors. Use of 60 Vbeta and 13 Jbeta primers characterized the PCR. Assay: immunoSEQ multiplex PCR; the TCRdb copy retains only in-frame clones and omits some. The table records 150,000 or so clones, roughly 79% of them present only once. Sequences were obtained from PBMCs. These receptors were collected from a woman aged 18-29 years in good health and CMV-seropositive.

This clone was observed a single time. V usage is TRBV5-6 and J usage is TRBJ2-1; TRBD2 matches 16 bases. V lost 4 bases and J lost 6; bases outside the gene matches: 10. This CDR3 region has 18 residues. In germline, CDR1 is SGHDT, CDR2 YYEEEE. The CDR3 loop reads CASSLGLAGGRFPNEQFF. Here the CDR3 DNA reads TGTGCCAGCAGCCTGGGACTAGCGGGGGGGCGGTTCCCCAATGAGCAGTTCTTC.

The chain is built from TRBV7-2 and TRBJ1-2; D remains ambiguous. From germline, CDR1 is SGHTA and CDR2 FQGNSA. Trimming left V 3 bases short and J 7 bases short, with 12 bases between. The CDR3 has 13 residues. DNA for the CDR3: TGTGCCAGCAGCTTTGAGGAAATCGGTGGCTACACCTTC. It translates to CASSFEEIGGYTF.

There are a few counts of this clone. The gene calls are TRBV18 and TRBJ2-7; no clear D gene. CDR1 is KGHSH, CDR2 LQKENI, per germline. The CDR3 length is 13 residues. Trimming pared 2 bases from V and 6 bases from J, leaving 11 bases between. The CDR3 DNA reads TGTGCCAGCTCACCAACTTTGACAACCGAGCAGTACTTC. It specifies CASSPTLTTEQYF.

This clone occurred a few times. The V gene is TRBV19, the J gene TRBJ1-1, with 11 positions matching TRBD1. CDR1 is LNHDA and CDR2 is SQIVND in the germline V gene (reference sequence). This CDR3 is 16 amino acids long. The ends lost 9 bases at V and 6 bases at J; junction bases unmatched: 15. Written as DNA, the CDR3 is TGTGCCAGCTCCCGGGACAGGGGGATTTGGTTATCTGAAGCTTTCTTT. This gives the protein CASSRDRGIWLSEAFF.

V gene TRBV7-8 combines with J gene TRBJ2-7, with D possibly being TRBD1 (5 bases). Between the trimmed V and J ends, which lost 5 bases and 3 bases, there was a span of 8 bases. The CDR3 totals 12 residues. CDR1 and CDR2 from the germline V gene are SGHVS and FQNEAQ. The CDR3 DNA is TGTGCCAGCAGCCATACAGGCTACGAGCAGTACTTC. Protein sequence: CASSHTGYEQYF. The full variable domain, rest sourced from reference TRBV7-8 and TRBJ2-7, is GAGVSQSPRYKVAKRGQDVALRCDPISGHVSLFWYQQALGQGPEFLTYFQNEAQLDKSGLPSDRFFAERPEGSVSTLKIQRTQQEDSAVYLCASSHTGYEQYFGPGTRLTVT.

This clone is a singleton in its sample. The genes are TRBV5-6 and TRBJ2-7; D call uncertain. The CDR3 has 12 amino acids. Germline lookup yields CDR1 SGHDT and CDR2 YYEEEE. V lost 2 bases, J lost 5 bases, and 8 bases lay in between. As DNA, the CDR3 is TGTGCCAGCAGCTTCCAGGTCGACGAGCAGTACTTC. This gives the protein CASSFQVDEQYF.

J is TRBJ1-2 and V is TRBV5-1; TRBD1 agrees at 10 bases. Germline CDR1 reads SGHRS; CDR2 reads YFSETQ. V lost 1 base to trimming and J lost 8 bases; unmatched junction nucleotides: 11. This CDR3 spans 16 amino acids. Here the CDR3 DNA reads TGCGCCAGCAGCTTGACCCAGGGACAGGGGAGCGACGGCTACACCTTC. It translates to CASSLTQGQGSDGYTF.

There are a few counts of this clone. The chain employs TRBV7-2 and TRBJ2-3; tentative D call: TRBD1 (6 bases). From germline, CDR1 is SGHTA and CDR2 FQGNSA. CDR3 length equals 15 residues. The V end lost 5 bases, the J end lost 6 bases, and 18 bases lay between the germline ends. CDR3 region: CASSLRGSFWDTQYF. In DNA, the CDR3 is TGTGCCAGCAGCCTCAGGGGCTCCTTCTGGGATACGCAGTATTTT.

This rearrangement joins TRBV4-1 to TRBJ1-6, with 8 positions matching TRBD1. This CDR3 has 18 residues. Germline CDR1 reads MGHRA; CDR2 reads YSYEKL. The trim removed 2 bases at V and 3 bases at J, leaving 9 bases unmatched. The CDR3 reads CASSQFGQGKIYNSPLHF. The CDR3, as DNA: TGCGCCAGCAGCCAATTCGGACAGGGAAAGATCTATAATTCACCCCTCCACTTT.

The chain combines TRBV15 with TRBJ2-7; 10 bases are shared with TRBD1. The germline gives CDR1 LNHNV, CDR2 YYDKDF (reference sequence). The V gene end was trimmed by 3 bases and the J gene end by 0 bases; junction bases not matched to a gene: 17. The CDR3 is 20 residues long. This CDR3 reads CATSSPTGTGATRGSYEQYF. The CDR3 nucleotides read TGTGCCACCAGCAGCCCAACCGGGACAGGGGCGACGAGGGGCTCCTACGAGCAGTACTTC.

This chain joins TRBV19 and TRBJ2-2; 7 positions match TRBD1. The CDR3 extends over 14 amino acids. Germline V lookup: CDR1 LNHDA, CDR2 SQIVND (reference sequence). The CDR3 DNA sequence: TGTGTGACAAGAAGGACAGGGAACACCGGGGAGCTGTTTTTT. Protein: CVTRRTGNTGELFF.

CDR3 amino acids: CASSLVGQGGTEAFF. CDR3 DNA: TGTGCCAGCAGTTTAGTAGGACAGGGCGGGACTGAAGCTTTCTTT. This sequence joins TRBV27 and TRBJ1-1, with 8 nucleotides matching TRBD1. In germline, CDR1 is MNHEY, CDR2 SMNVEV (reference sequence). The CDR3 consists of 15 residues. The trim removed 2 bases at V and 5 bases at J, leaving 7 bases unmatched.

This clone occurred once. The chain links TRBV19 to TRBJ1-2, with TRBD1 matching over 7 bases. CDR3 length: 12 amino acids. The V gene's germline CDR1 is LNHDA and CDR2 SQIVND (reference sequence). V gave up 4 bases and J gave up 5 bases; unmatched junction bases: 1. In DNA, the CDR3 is TGTGCCAGTAGTAGACAGGGTTATGGCTACACCTTC. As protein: CASSRQGYGYTF.

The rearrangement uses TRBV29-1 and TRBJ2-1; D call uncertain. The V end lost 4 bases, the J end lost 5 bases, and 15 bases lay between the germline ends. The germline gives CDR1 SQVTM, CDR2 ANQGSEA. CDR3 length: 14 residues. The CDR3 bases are TGCAGCGTTGTTAGTGAGGCAGCCAACAATGAGCAGTTCTTC. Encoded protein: CSVVSEAANNEQFF.

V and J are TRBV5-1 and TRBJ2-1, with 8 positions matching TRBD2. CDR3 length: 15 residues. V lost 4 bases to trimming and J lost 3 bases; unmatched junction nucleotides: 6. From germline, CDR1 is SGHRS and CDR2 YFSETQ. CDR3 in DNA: TGCGCCAGCAGCATAACTAGCGGAGGCTACAATGAGCAGTTCTTC. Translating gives CASSITSGGYNEQFF. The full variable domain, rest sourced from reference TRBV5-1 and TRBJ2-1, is KAGVTQTPRYLIKTRGQQVTLSCSPISGHRSVSWYQQTPGQGLQFLFEYFSETQRNKGNFPGRFSGRQFSNSRSEMNVSTLELGDSALYLCASSITSGGYNEQFFGPGTRLTVL.

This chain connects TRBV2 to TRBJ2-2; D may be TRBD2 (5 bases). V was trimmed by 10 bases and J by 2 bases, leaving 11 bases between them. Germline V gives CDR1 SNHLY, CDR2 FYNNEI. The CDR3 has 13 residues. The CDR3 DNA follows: TGTGCCATCAAGCGGACCAACACCGGGGAGCTGTTTTTT. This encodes CAIKRTNTGELFF.

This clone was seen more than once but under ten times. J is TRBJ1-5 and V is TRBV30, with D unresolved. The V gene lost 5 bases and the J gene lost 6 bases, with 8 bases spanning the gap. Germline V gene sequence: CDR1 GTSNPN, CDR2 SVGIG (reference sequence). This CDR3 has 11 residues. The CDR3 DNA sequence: TGTGCCTGGGGGCCGAGTCAGCCCCAGCATTTT. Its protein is CAWGPSQPQHF.

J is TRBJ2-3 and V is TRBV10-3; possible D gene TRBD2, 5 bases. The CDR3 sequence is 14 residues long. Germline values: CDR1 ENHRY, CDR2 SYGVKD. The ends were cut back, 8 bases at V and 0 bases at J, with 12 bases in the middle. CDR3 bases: TGTGCCATCCGCCGGGGAGTAAGCACAGATACGCAGTATTTT. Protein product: CAIRRGVSTDTQYF.

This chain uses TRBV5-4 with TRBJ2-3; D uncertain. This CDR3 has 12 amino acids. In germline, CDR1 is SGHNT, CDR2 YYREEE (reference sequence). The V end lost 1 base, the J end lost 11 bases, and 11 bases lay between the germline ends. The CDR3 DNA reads TGTGCCAGCAGCTTGTCGGGTGAGTGGCAGTATTTT. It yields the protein CASSLSGEWQYF. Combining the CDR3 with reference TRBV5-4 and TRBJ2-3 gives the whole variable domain ETGVTQSPTHLIKTRGQQVTLRCSSQSGHNTVSWYQQALGQGPQFIFQYYREEENGRGNFPPRFSGLQFPNYSSELNVNALELDDSALYLCASSLSGEWQYFGPGTRLTVL.

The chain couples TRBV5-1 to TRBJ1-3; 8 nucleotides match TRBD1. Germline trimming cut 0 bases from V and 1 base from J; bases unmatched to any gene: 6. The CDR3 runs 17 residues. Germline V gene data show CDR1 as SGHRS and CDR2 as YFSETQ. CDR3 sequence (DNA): TGCGCCAGCAGCTTGGATCAGGGGGCGGTATCTGGAAACACCATATATTTT. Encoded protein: CASSLDQGAVSGNTIYF.